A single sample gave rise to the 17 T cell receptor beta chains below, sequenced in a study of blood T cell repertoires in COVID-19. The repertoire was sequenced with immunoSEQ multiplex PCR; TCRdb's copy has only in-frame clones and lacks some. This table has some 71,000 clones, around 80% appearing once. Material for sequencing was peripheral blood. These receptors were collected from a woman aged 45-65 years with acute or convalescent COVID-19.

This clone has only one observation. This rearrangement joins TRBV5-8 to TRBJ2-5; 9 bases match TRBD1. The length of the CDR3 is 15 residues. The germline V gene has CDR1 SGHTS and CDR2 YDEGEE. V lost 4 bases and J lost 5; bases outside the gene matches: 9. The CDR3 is CASSPRGQGRETQYF. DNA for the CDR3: TGTGCCAGCAGCCCGAGGGGACAGGGTAGGGAGACCCAGTACTTC.

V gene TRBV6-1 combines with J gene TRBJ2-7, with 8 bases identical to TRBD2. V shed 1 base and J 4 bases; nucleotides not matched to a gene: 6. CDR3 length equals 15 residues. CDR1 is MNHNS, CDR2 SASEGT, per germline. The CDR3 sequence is CASSEGRTSSYEQYF. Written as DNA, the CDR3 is TGTGCCAGCAGTGAAGGCAGGACTAGCTCGTACGAGCAGTACTTC.

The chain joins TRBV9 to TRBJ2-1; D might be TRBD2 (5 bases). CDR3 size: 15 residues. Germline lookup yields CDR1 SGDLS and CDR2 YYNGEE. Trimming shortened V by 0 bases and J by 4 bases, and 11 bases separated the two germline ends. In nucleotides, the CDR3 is TGTGCCAGCAGCGTAGGACTGAGGGAATACAATGAGCAGTTCTTC. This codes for CASSVGLREYNEQFF.

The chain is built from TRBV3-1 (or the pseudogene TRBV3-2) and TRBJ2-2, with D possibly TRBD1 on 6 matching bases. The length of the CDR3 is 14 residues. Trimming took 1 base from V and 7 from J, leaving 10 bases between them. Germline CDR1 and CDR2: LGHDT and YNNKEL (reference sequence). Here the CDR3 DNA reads TGTGCCAGCAGCCAAGGGACAGCGTACGGGGAGCTGTTTTTT. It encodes CASSQGTAYGELFF.

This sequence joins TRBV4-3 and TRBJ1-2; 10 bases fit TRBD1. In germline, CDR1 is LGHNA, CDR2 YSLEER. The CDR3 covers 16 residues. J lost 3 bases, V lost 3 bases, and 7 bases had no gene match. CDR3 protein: CASSQGRQGAYYGYTF. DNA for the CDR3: TGCGCCAGCAGCCAGGGGCGACAGGGGGCTTACTATGGCTACACCTTC.

In DNA form, the CDR3 reads TGTGCCAGCAGCTTAGCGCTAGGACTAGGCACCGGGGAGCTGTTTTTT. Residues: CASSLALGLGTGELFF. V gene TRBV7-2 combines with J gene TRBJ2-2, with 7 nucleotides matching TRBD2. With 0 bases clipped from V and 4 bases from J, the junction kept 5 bases outside the gene matches. The germline V gene has CDR1 SGHTA and CDR2 FQGNSA. This CDR3 is built from 16 residues.

CDR3 amino acids: CASRLTSGVFNIQYF. For the CDR3, the DNA is TGTGCCAGCAGATTGACTAGCGGGGTTTTTAACATTCAGTACTTC. The rearrangement uses TRBV6-5 and TRBJ2-4, with TRBD2 identical over 11 bases. The CDR3 consists of 15 residues. The germline V gene has CDR1 MNHEY and CDR2 SVGAGI. The junction had 8 bases not matched to a gene; V was cut back by 6 bases and J by 7 bases.

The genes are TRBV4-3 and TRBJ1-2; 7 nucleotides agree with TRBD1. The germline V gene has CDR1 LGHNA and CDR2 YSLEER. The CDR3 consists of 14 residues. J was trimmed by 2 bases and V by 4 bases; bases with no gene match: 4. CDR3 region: CASSRGTENYGYTF. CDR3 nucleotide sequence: TGCGCCAGCAGCCGCGGGACAGAGAACTATGGCTACACCTTC.

Here the CDR3 reads CATNEQGWKEGYTF. The CDR3 coding sequence is TGTGCCACCAACGAACAGGGGTGGAAGGAGGGCTACACCTTC. This chain joins TRBV24-1 and TRBJ1-2; 7 bases align to TRBD1. The germline gives CDR1 KGHDR, CDR2 SFDVKD. The CDR3 has 14 residues. The V gene end was trimmed by 8 bases and the J gene end by 8 bases; junction bases not matched to a gene: 13.

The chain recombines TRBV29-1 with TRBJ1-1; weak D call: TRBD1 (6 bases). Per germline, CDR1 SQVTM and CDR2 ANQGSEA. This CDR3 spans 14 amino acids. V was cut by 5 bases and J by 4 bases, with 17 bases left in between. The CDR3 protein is CSVRTAGYGTEAFF. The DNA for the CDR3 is TGCAGCGTTAGGACAGCCGGATATGGCACTGAAGCTTTCTTT.

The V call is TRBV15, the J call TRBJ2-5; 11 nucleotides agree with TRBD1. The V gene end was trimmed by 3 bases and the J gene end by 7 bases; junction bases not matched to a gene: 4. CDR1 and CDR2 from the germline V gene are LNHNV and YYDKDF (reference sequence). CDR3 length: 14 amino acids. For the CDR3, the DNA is TGTGCCACCAGCAGGGACAGGGGGCTCGCGACCCAGTACTTC. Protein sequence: CATSRDRGLATQYF.

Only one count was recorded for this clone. CDR3 region: CATSRDPGEGRNIQYF. CDR3 coding DNA: TGTGCCACCAGCAGAGATCCGGGGGAGGGCCGCAACATTCAGTACTTC. The J gene is TRBJ2-4, the V gene TRBV15; 7 positions match TRBD2. After removal of 0 bases from V and 7 bases from J, the junction contained 9 bases not matched to a gene. This CDR3 is built from 16 residues. Germline assignment: CDR1 LNHNV and CDR2 YYDKDF (reference sequence).

In DNA, the CDR3 is TGTGCCAGCAGTGAACGGGGTGACAGGTTTTACTACAATGAGCAGTTCTTC. Its protein product is CASSERGDRFYYNEQFF. The chain carries TRBV2 and TRBJ2-1, with D perhaps TRBD1 (6 bases). The length of the CDR3 is 17 residues. CDR1 and CDR2 (germline): SNHLY, FYNNEI. Trimming pared 2 bases from V and 3 bases from J, leaving 17 bases between.

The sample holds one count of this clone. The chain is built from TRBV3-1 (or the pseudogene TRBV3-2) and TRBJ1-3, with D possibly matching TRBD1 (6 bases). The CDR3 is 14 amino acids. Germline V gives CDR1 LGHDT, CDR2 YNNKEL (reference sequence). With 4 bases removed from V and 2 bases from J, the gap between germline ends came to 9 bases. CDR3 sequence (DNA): TGTGCCAGCAGCCCGGGACAAGCTGGAAACACCATATATTTT. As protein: CASSPGQAGNTIYF.

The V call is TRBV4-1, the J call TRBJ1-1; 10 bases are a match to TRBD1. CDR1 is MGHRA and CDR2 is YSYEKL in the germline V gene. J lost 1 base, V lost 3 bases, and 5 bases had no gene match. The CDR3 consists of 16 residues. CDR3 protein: CASSHRQGAKNTEAFF. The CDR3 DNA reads TGCGCCAGCAGCCATAGACAGGGGGCTAAGAACACTGAAGCTTTCTTT.

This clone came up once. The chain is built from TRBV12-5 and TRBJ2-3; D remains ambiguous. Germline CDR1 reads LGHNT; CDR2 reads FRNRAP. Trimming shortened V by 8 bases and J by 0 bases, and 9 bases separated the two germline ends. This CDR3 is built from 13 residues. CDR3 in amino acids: CASSGGSTDTQYF. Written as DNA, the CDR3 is TGTGCTAGTTCGGGTGGGAGCACAGATACGCAGTATTTT.

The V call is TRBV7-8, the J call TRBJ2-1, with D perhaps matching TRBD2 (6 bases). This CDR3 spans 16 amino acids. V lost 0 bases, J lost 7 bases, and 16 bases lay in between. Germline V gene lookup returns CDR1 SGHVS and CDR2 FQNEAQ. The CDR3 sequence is CASSLARSRLVNEQFF. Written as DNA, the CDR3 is TGTGCCAGCAGCTTAGCTAGAAGCAGACTAGTTAATGAGCAGTTCTTC. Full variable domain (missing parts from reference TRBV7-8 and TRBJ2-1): GAGVSQSPRYKVAKRGQDVALRCDPISGHVSLFWYQQALGQGPEFLTYFQNEAQLDKSGLPSDRFFAERPEGSVSTLKIQRTQQEDSAVYLCASSLARSRLVNEQFFGPGTRLTVL.